This T cell receptor beta chain was identified during a study of spatial heterogeneity in lung cancer. This clonotype was detected ten times or more. Specified time point: blood at routine non-recurrence follow-up after resection. MiXCR, applied by TCRdb to the 5' RACE reads, yields one record per CDR3 protein. The table has 72,000 or so distinct CDR3 sequences, around 8.9% seen once. The CDR3 consists of 15 residues. The V end lost 0 bases, the J end lost 2 bases, and 9 bases lay between the germline ends. The V gene's germline CDR1 is KGHDR and CDR2 SFDVKD. This sample comprised PBMCs, obtained at follow-up. The chain has TRBV24-1 and TRBJ2-5; maybe TRBD1 (5 bases). The TCR comes from a female donor with early-stage non-small cell lung cancer. In nucleotides, the CDR3 is TGTGCCACCAGTGATTTGACAGGCCTGCAAGAGACCCAGTACTTC. This codes for CATSDLTGLQETQYF.